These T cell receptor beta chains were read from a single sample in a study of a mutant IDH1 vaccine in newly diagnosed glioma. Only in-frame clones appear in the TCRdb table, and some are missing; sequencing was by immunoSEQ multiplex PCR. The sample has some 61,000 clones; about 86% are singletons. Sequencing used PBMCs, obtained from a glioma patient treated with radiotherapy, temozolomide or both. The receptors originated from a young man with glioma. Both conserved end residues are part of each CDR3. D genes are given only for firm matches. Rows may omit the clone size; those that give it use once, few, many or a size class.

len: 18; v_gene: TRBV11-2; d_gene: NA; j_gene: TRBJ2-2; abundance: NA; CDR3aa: CASSAEGRVQSNTGELFF; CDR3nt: TGTGCCAGCAGCGCAGAGGGGCGTGTTCAATCGAACACCGGGGAGCTGTTTTTT
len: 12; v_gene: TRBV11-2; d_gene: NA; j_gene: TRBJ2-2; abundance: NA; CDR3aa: CASSSTTGELFF; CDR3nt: TGTGCCAGCAGCTCCACCACCGGGGAGCTGTTTTTT
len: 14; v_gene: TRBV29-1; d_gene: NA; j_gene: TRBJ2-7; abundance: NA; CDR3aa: CSVEEGQGTSEQYF; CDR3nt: TGCAGCGTTGAAGAAGGGCAGGGTACCTCCGAGCAGTACTTC
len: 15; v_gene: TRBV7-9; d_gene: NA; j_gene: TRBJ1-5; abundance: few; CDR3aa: CASSSRTEPNQPQHF; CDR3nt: TGTGCCAGCAGCTCCCGAACAGAACCCAATCAGCCCCAGCATTTT
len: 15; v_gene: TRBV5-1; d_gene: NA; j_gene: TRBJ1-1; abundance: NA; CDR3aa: CASSLVPRANTEAFF; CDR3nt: TGCGCCAGCAGCTTGGTACCAAGGGCGAACACTGAAGCTTTCTTT
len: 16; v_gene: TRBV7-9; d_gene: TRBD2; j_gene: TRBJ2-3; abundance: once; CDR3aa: CASSLLTSGSTDTQYF; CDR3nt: TGTGCCAGCAGCTTACTGACTAGCGGGAGCACAGATACGCAGTATTTT
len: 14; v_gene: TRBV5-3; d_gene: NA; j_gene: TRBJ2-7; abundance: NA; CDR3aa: CASSFWVGGDEQYF; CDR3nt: TGTGCCAGCAGCTTCTGGGTGGGGGGCGACGAGCAGTACTTC
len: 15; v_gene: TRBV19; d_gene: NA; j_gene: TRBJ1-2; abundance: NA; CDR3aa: CASSNIQRARVGYTF; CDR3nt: TGTGCCAGTAGTAATATTCAGAGGGCCCGCGTGGGCTACACCTTC
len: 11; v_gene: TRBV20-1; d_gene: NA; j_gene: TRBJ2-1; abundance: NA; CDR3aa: CSASGPNEQFF; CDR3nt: TGCAGTGCTTCGGGGCCCAATGAGCAGTTCTTC
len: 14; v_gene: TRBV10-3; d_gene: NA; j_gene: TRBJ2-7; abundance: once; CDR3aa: CAISESTAPYEQYF; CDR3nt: TGTGCCATCAGTGAGTCGACTGCCCCCTACGAGCAGTACTTC